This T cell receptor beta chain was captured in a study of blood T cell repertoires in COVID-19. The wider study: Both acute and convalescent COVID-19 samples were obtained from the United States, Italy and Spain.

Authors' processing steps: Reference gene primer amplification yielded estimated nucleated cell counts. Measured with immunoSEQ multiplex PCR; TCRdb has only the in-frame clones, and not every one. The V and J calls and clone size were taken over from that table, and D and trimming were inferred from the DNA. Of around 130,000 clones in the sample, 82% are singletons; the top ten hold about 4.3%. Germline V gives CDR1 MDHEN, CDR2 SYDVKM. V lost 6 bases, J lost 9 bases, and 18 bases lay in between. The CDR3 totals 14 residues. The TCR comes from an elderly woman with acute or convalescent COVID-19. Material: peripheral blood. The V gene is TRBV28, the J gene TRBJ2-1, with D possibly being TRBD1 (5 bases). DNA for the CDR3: TGTGCCAGCAGAACTCTCTGGACAACCGGTGAGCAGTTCTTC. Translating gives CASRTLWTTGEQFF.